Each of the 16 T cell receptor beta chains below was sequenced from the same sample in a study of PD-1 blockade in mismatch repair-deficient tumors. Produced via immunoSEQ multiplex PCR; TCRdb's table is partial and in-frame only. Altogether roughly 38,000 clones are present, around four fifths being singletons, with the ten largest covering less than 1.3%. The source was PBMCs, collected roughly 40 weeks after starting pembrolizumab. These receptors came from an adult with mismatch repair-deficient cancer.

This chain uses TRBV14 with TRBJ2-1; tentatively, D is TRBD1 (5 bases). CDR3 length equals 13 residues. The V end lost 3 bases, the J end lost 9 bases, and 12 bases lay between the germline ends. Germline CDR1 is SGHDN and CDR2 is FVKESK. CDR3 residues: CASSQARVGEQFF. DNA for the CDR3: TGTGCCAGCAGCCAGGCCAGGGTGGGTGAGCAGTTCTTC.

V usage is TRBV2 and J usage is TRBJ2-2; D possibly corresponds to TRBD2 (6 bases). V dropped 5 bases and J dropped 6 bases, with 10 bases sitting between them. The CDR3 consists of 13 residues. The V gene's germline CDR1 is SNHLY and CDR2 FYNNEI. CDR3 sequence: CASSMEGSGELFF. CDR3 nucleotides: TGTGCCAGCAGTATGGAGGGTTCCGGGGAGCTGTTTTTT.

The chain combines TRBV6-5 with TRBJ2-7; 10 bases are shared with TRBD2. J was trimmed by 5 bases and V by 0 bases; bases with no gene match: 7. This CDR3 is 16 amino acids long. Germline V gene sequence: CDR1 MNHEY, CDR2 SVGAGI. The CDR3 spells CASSYSSGRAVDEQYF. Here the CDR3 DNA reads TGTGCCAGCAGTTACTCGAGCGGGAGGGCAGTCGACGAGCAGTACTTC.

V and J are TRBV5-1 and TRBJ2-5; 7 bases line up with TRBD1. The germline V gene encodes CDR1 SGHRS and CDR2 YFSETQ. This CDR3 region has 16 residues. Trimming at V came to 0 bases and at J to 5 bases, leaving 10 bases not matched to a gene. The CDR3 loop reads CASSLAKYRGAETQYF. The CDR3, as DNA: TGCGCCAGCAGCTTGGCCAAATACAGGGGTGCCGAGACCCAGTACTTC.

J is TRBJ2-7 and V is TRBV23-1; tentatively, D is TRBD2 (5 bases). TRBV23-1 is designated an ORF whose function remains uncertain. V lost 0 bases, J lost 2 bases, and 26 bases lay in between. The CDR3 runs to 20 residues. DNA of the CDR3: TGCGCCAGCAGTCAATCCGACCCCAGTACGGGGAGCAAACCCACCTACGAGCAGTACTTC. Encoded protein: CASSQSDPSTGSKPTYEQYF.

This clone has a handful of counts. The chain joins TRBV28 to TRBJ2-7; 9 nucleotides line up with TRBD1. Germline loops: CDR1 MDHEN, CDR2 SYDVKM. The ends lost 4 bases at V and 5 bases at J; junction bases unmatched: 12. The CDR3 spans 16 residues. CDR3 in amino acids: CASSSTGDRASNEQYF. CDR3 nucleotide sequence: TGTGCCAGCAGTTCCACGGGGGACAGGGCTTCGAACGAGCAGTACTTC.

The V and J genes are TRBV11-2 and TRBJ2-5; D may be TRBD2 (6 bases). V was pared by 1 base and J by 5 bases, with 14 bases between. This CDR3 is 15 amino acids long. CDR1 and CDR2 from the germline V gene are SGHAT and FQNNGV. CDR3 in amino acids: CASSLVGQGGETQYF. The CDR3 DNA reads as TGTGCCAGCAGCTTAGTTGGGCAGGGAGGTGAGACCCAGTACTTC.

The CDR3 spells CATRQPNYGYTF. In nucleotides, the CDR3 is TGTGCCACACGACAGCCTAACTATGGCTACACCTTC. The chain uses TRBV6-5 and TRBJ1-2; D may be TRBD1 (5 bases). Germline CDR1 and CDR2: MNHEY and SVGAGI. The CDR3 is 12 residues long. V was shortened by 10 bases and J by 0 bases, with 9 bases between the two germline ends.

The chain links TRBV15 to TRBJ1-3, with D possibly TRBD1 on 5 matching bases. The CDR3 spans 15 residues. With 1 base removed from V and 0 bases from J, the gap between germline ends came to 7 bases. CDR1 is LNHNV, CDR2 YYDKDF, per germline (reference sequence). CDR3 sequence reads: CATSRGGFSGNTIYF. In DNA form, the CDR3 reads TGTGCCACCAGCAGAGGGGGCTTCTCTGGAAACACCATATATTTT.

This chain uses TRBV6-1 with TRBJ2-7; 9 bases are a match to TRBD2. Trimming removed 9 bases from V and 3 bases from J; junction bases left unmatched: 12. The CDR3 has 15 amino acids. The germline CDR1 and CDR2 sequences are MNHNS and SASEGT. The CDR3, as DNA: TGTGCCAGTCTACCCCAAAGACTAGCGGTCTACGAGCAGTACTTC. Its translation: CASLPQRLAVYEQYF.

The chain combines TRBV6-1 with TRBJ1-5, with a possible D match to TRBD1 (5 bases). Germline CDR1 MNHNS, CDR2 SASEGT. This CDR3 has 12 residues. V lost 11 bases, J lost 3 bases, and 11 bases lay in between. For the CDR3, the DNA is TGTGCCGTGAGCAGGGACAATCAGCCCCAGCATTTT. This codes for CAVSRDNQPQHF.

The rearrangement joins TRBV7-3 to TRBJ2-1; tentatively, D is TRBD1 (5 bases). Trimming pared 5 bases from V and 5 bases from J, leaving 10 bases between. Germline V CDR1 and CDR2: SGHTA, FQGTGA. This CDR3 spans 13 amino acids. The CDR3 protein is CASSQGYNNEQFF. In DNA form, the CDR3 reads TGTGCCAGCAGCCAGGGATACAACAATGAGCAGTTCTTC.

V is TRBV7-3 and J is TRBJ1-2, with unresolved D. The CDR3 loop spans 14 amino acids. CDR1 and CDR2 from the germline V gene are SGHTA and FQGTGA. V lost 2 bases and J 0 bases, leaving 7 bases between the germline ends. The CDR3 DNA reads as TGTGCCAGCAGCTTAGGGAGATCTAACTATGGCTACACCTTC. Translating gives CASSLGRSNYGYTF. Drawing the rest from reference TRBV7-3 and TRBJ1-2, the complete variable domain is GAGVSQTPSNKVTEKGKYVELRCDPISGHTALYWYRQSLGQGPEFLIYFQGTGAADDSGLPNDRFFAVRPEGSVSTLKIQRTERGDSAVYLCASSLGRSNYGYTFGSGTRLTVV.

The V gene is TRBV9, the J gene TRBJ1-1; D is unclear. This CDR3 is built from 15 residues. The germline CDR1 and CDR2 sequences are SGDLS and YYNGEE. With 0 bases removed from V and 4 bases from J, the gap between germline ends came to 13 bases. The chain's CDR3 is CASSVVPGGFTEAFF. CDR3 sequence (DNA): TGTGCCAGCAGCGTAGTTCCGGGAGGGTTCACTGAAGCTTTCTTT.

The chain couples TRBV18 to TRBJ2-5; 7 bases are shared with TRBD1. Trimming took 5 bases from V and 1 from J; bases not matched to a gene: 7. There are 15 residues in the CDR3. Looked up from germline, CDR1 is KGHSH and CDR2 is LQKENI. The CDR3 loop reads CASSRGPGPQETQYF. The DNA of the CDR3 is TGTGCCAGCTCAAGGGGGCCAGGCCCCCAAGAGACCCAGTACTTC.

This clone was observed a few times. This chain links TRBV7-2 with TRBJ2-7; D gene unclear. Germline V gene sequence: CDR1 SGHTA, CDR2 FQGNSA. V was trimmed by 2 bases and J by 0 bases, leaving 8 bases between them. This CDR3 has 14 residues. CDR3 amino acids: CASSLSRNSYEQYF. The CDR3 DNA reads TGTGCCAGCAGCTTAAGCAGGAACTCCTACGAGCAGTACTTC. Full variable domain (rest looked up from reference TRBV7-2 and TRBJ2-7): GAGVSQSPSNKVTEKGKDVELRCDPISGHTALYWYRQSLGQGLEFLIYFQGNSAPDKSGLPSDRFSAERTGGSVSTLTIQRTQQEDSAVYLCASSLSRNSYEQYFGPGTRLTVT.